This T cell receptor (beta chain) was obtained from a study of cytomegalovirus exposure and HLA in healthy donors. Germline-derived CDR1 and CDR2 are SEHNR and FQNEAQ (reference sequence). V was cut by 6 bases and J by 2 bases, with 10 bases left in between. The CDR3 contains 13 residues. PCR involved 60 Vbeta and 13 Jbeta primers. Here immunoSEQ multiplex PCR was the method, and the copy in TCRdb shows in-frame clones only, minus some. Found here are some 160,000 clones, roughly 72% of them singletons; the top ten hold about 1.4%. Study results and limitations: One variant, a missense change in DCLRE1C, was linked in a later analysis to TCR beta V- and J-gene trimming. A later analysis linked around 15,000 TCR beta sequences to HLA alleles at 0.05 false discovery rate.

This clone occurred once. Its matching antigen is unknown. Specimen: PBMCs. The TCR was taken from a man aged 40-55 years in good health and CMV-seronegative. This chain links TRBV7-9 with TRBJ2-5, with D perhaps TRBD1 (5 bases). The CDR3 nucleotides read TGTGCCAGCAGGTTGACAGTGCAAGAGACCCAGTACTTC. Protein product: CASRLTVQETQYF.